This T cell receptor (beta chain) was documented in a study of T cell changes during pregnancy in multiple sclerosis. Using immunoSEQ multiplex PCR, the repertoire was profiled, and TCRdb retains in-frame clones only, with some absent. The table includes tens of thousands of clones, 90% to 95% detected once. The sample consisted of CD8+ T cells from peripheral blood mononuclear cells, taken in the third trimester of pregnancy. This TCR derives from a female donor with multiple sclerosis, enrolled in a pregnancy study.

The CDR3 nucleotides read TGTGCCAGCAGCTTAGAGGGACTCCTTCCCACCGAGCAGTACTTC. This encodes CASSLEGLLPTEQYF. The genes are TRBV7-8 and TRBJ2-7, with D possibly being TRBD2 (6 bases). Looked up from germline, CDR1 is SGHVS and CDR2 is FQNEAQ. The V and J ends lost 1 base and 6 bases respectively, with 16 bases between them. This CDR3 spans 15 amino acids.